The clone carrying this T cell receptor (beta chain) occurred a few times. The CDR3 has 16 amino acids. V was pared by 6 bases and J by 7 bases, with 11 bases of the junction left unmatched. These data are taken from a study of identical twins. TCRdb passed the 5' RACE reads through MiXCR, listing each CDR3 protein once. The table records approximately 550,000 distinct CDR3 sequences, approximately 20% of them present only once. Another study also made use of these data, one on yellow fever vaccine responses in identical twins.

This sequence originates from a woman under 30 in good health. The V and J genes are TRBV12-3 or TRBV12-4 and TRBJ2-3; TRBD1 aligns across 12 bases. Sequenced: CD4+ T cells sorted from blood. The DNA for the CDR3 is TGTGCCAGCAGGAAAATCGGGACAGGGGGCACTCATACGCAGTATTTT. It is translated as CASRKIGTGGTHTQYF.